Listed below are T cell receptor beta chains from one sample, sequenced in a study of OX40 agonist ivuxolimab in advanced cancers. Method: immunoSEQ multiplex PCR; TCRdb's copy keeps in-frame clones and lacks some. The sample holds around 40,000 clones, more than 80% seen once. The sample here was CD4+ or CD8+ T cells sorted from blood, taken in a trial of the OX40 agonist ivuxolimab. The receptors were sampled from an adult with an advanced solid tumor such as melanoma, head and neck, liver or kidney cancer. The CDR3 runs from the conserved cysteine through the conserved F or W. The order of the fields is J gene, clone size, D gene, V gene, CDR3 protein, CDR3 DNA. A D gene is named only where the DNA matches it firmly. Clone size, where shown, is once, few, many, or a class for clones that have expanded.

TRBJ1-2,NA,NA,TRBV5-6,CASSITLNYGYTF,TGTGCCAGCAGTATAACCCTTAACTATGGCTACACCTTC
TRBJ2-1,NA,NA,TRBV6-1,CASRKDPLLTQFF,TGTGCCAGCAGGAAGGACCCCCTGTTAACGCAGTTCTTC
TRBJ2-7,NA,TRBD2,TRBV18,CASSQGGGAYEQYF,TGTGCCAGCTCACAAGGCGGGGGGGCCTACGAGCAGTACTTC
TRBJ2-7,NA,TRBD2,TRBV5-5,CATQVTLAGEKYF,TGTGCCACCCAGGTGACCCTCGCGGGGGAAAAGTACTTC
TRBJ2-6,NA,NA,TRBV9,CASSVDGVGANVLTF,TGTGCCAGCAGCGTAGATGGGGTGGGGGCCAACGTCCTGACTTTC
TRBJ2-3,NA,TRBD2,TRBV7-3,CASSPVSGRRTDTQYF,TGTGCCAGCAGCCCCGTGAGCGGGAGAAGGACAGATACGCAGTATTTT
TRBJ1-1,NA,NA,TRBV7-2,CASSLQEYTEAFF,TGTGCCAGCAGCTTACAGGAGTACACTGAAGCTTTCTTT
TRBJ2-1,NA,NA,TRBV7-8,CASSLQNEQFF,TGTGCCAGCAGCCTACAGAATGAGCAGTTCTTC
TRBJ1-2,NA,NA,TRBV5-6,CASSLGRGGYGYTF,TGTGCCAGCAGCTTGGGTAGGGGTGGCTATGGCTACACCTTC
TRBJ2-3,NA,NA,TRBV4-3,CASSQDRGANTDTQYF,TGCGCCAGCAGCCAAGATCGGGGGGCCAACACAGATACGCAGTATTTT
TRBJ2-7,NA,TRBD1,TRBV7-2,CASSPGTGGSYEQYF,TGTGCCAGCAGCCCCGGGACAGGGGGTTCGTACGAGCAGTACTTC
TRBJ2-7,NA,TRBD2,TRBV11-1,CASSRLTSANYEQYF,TGTGCCAGCAGCAGATTGACTAGCGCAAACTACGAGCAGTACTTC
TRBJ1-5,once,TRBD1,TRBV18,CASSPGQINQPQHF,TGTGCCAGCTCACCGGGACAGATCAATCAGCCCCAGCATTTT
TRBJ2-7,few,NA,TRBV7-2,CASSLAGGTKYEQYF,TGTGCCAGCAGCTTAGCTGGCGGGACAAAGTACGAGCAGTACTTC
TRBJ1-4,NA,NA,TRBV6-5,CASRRTGHNEKLFF,TGTGCCAGCAGGCGGACGGGTCATAATGAAAAACTGTTTTTT
TRBJ1-1,few,NA,TRBV18,CASSPPQRIEAFF,TGTGCCAGCTCACCGCCGCAGAGAATTGAAGCTTTCTTT
TRBJ1-2,NA,NA,TRBV2,CASTPGAHYGYTF,TGTGCCAGCACGCCCGGGGCTCACTATGGCTACACCTTC
TRBJ1-2,once,NA,TRBV6-6,CASARTRYGYTF,TGTGCCAGCGCTCGTACAAGATATGGCTACACCTTC
TRBJ2-1,NA,NA,TRBV5-4,CASSGEGSRRAEQFF,TGTGCCAGCAGCGGTGAGGGGAGCAGGCGCGCTGAGCAGTTCTTC
TRBJ2-7,NA,TRBD2,TRBV6-4,CARPPSGGYEQYF,TGTGCCAGACCCCCTAGCGGGGGCTACGAGCAGTACTTC
TRBJ2-3,few,NA,TRBV28,CASSFVATGVSDTQYF,TGTGCCAGCAGTTTTGTAGCTACTGGGGTCTCAGATACGCAGTATTTT
TRBJ1-6,NA,NA,TRBV6-5,CASSYRTEYSPLHF,TGTGCCAGCAGTTACCGGACAGAGTATTCACCCCTCCACTTT
TRBJ2-6,NA,NA,TRBV7-3,CASSFDTGGGGANVLTF,TGTGCCAGCAGCTTTGATACCGGGGGCGGTGGGGCCAACGTCCTGACTTTC
TRBJ1-2,NA,NA,TRBV9,CASSVGGYGGYTF,TGTGCCAGCAGCGTAGGAGGATATGGTGGCTACACCTTC
TRBJ2-7,NA,NA,TRBV2,CASSEELGGTSRGEQYF,TGTGCCAGCAGTGAAGAGCTAGGCGGGACATCTAGAGGGGAGCAGTACTTC
TRBJ2-2,NA,NA,TRBV10-3,CAISELDLRAGELFF,TGTGCCATCAGTGAGTTGGACCTGCGGGCCGGGGAGCTGTTTTTT
TRBJ1-1,NA,NA,TRBV11-1,CASSPAGGGNTEAFF,TGTGCCAGCAGCCCTGCTGGGGGTGGGAACACTGAAGCTTTCTTT
TRBJ1-3,NA,NA,TRBV12-5,CASGFSRDSALYF,TGTGCTAGTGGTTTTTCCCGCGACAGCGCCTTATATTTT
TRBJ2-2,few,NA,TRBV2,CASSVFRETGELFF,TGTGCCAGCAGTGTGTTCCGAGAGACCGGGGAGCTGTTTTTT
TRBJ2-5,NA,TRBD2,TRBV7-3,CASSPGLATGAQYF,TGTGCCAGCAGCCCGGGACTAGCGACAGGGGCCCAGTACTTC
TRBJ1-4,NA,NA,TRBV15,CATSRPGFPNEKLFF,TGTGCCACCAGCAGACCAGGGTTCCCAAATGAAAAACTGTTTTTT
TRBJ1-1,NA,NA,TRBV5-1,CASSLSVNTEAFF,TGCGCCAGCAGCTTGTCGGTGAACACTGAAGCTTTCTTT
TRBJ2-1,NA,TRBD2,TRBV10-3,CAISEGTTDNEQFF,TGTGCCATCAGTGAAGGGACTACCGACAATGAGCAGTTCTTC
TRBJ1-1,NA,NA,TRBV19,CASSMGGLMNTEAFF,TGTGCCAGTAGTATGGGGGGGCTGATGAACACTGAAGCTTTCTTT
TRBJ2-5,once,NA,TRBV29-1,CSAGGEETQYF,TGCAGCGCCGGGGGAGAAGAGACCCAGTACTTC
TRBJ1-5,NA,NA,TRBV27,CANGSRRAGAPQHF,TGTGCCAACGGTAGTCGGCGGGCGGGGGCGCCCCAGCATTTT
TRBJ2-1,NA,NA,TRBV29-1,CSVASWSASGEQFF,TGCAGCGTTGCTTCGTGGTCGGCCTCTGGTGAGCAGTTCTTC
TRBJ2-3,once,TRBD2,TRBV7-3,CASSSGLAGGSDTQYF,TGTGCCAGCAGCTCCGGACTAGCGGGGGGCTCAGATACGCAGTATTTT
TRBJ1-2,NA,NA,TRBV29-1,CSVQQGRAGGYTF,TGCAGCGTACAACAGGGTAGAGCAGGCGGCTACACCTTC
TRBJ2-3,NA,NA,TRBV6-5,CASSPPEGTQYF,TGTGCCAGCAGCCCGCCTGAGGGTACGCAGTATTTT
TRBJ2-2,NA,NA,TRBV9,CASSRSRVTGELFF,TGTGCCAGCAGCCGCTCGCGGGTCACCGGGGAGCTGTTTTTT
TRBJ2-4,NA,NA,TRBV11-3,CASSLDPKNIQYF,TGTGCCAGCAGCTTAGACCCAAAAAATATTCAGTACTTC
TRBJ2-7,NA,NA,TRBV5-1,CASSGQVDGAEQYF,TGCGCCAGCAGCGGGCAGGTGGACGGTGCCGAGCAGTACTTC
TRBJ1-1,NA,TRBD1,TRBV6-1,CASTKTGGLTEAFF,TGTGCCAGCACCAAGACAGGGGGTCTGACTGAAGCTTTCTTT
TRBJ2-5,NA,NA,TRBV7-2,CASSLGGGIETQYF,TGTGCCAGCAGCTTAGGTGGGGGGATCGAGACCCAGTACTTC
TRBJ2-7,NA,TRBD1,TRBV6-5,CASSYPGQGKQYF,TGTGCCAGCAGTTACCCGGGACAGGGGAAGCAGTACTTC
TRBJ1-2,few,NA,TRBV5-1,CASSLFLDGYTF,TGCGCCAGCAGCTTGTTCCTTGACGGCTACACCTTC
TRBJ1-1,NA,NA,TRBV28,CASSLIQSEAFF,TGTGCCAGCAGTCTAATACAGAGTGAAGCTTTCTTT
TRBJ2-1,few,NA,TRBV11-2,CASSLFGTDNEQFF,TGTGCCAGCAGCTTATTTGGAACAGACAATGAGCAGTTCTTC
TRBJ2-1,few,TRBD2,TRBV6-7,CASSYSSIIAGGWRQFF,TGTGCCAGCAGTTACTCGTCAATAATAGCGGGAGGGTGGCGGCAGTTCTTC
TRBJ2-2,NA,TRBD1,TRBV7-9,CASSRGPRAGELFF,TGTGCCAGCAGTAGGGGGCCCCGGGCCGGGGAGCTGTTTTTT
TRBJ2-3,NA,TRBD2,TRBV4-3,CASSQSGTSGYKRADTQYF,TGCGCCAGCAGCCAATCCGGGACTAGCGGTTATAAAAGGGCAGATACGCAGTATTTT
TRBJ1-2,NA,NA,TRBV27,CASRDPFYGYTF,TGTGCCAGCAGGGATCCATTCTATGGCTACACCTTC
TRBJ1-2,NA,NA,TRBV6-5,CASSLFSAGGYTF,TGTGCCAGCAGTCTTTTTTCTGCTGGGGGCTACACCTTC